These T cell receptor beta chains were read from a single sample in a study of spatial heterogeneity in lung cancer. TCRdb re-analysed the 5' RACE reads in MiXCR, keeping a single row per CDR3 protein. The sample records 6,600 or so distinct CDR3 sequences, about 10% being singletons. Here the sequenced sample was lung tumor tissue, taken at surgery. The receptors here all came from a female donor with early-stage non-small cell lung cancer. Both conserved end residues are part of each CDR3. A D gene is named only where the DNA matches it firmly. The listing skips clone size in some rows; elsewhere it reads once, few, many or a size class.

cdr3_nt: TGTGCCAGCAGCAAAGTGGCACACGGCAAGGGGGAGACCCAGTACTTC
cdr3_aa: CASSKVAHGKGETQYF
clone_size: few
j_call: TRBJ2-5
v_call: TRBV21-1
d_call: NA

cdr3_nt: TGCGCCAGCAGTCGCGGGGCGCACGAAAAACTGTTTTTT
cdr3_aa: CASSRGAHEKLFF
clone_size: medium-sized
j_call: TRBJ1-4
v_call: TRBV4-1
d_call: NA

cdr3_nt: TGCAGTGCTAGAGATTGGACAGGGAGTTATGGCTACACCTTC
cdr3_aa: CSARDWTGSYGYTF
clone_size: few
j_call: TRBJ1-2
v_call: TRBV20-1
d_call: TRBD1

cdr3_nt: TGCGCCAGCAGCTTCCGGACTCCCTACAAAAACATTCAGTACTTC
cdr3_aa: CASSFRTPYKNIQYF
clone_size: medium-sized
j_call: TRBJ2-4
v_call: TRBV4-1
d_call: NA

cdr3_nt: TGTGCCAGTAGTATAGGGGGATCCCTCAATCAGCCCCAGCATTTT
cdr3_aa: CASSIGGSLNQPQHF
clone_size: NA
j_call: TRBJ1-5
v_call: TRBV19
d_call: NA

cdr3_nt: TGTGCCAGCAGCATACAAGCAGACTCACCCCTCCACTTT
cdr3_aa: CASSIQADSPLHF
clone_size: once
j_call: TRBJ1-6
v_call: TRBV6-5
d_call: NA

cdr3_nt: TGCGCCAGCAGCCAAGCCGGCTATGGCTACACCTTC
cdr3_aa: CASSQAGYGYTF
clone_size: few
j_call: TRBJ1-2
v_call: TRBV4-1
d_call: NA

cdr3_nt: TGTGCCAGCAGTGTCCAGGGGGCGGTCACCGGGGAGCTGTTTTTT
cdr3_aa: CASSVQGAVTGELFF
clone_size: NA
j_call: TRBJ2-2
v_call: TRBV2
d_call: TRBD1

cdr3_nt: TGTGCCATCAGACCGGACCGGACAGGGGGCAGGACTGAAGCTTTCTTT
cdr3_aa: CAIRPDRTGGRTEAFF
clone_size: NA
j_call: TRBJ1-1
v_call: TRBV10-3
d_call: TRBD1

cdr3_nt: TGTGCCACCAGTGAGGCTCCCGACAGGGCGGTCTATGGCTACACCTTC
cdr3_aa: CATSEAPDRAVYGYTF
clone_size: medium-sized
j_call: TRBJ1-2
v_call: TRBV24-1
d_call: TRBD1

cdr3_nt: TGTGCCAGCTCACCACCCGAACACCGAAACACTGAAGCTTTCTTT
cdr3_aa: CASSPPEHRNTEAFF
clone_size: few
j_call: TRBJ1-1
v_call: TRBV18
d_call: NA

cdr3_nt: TGTGCCACCCCATCAGGGACGGATACGCAGTATTTT
cdr3_aa: CATPSGTDTQYF
clone_size: few
j_call: TRBJ2-3
v_call: TRBV6-2/TRBV6-3
d_call: NA

cdr3_nt: TGTGCCAGCAGCTTGGTTGGGACAGCCCAAGAGACCCAGTACTTC
cdr3_aa: CASSLVGTAQETQYF
clone_size: medium-sized
j_call: TRBJ2-5
v_call: TRBV5-4
d_call: TRBD1

cdr3_nt: TGTGCCAGCAGCTTAAGGACAGGGCGCGAGACCCAGTACTTC
cdr3_aa: CASSLRTGRETQYF
clone_size: NA
j_call: TRBJ2-5
v_call: TRBV7-2
d_call: TRBD1

cdr3_nt: TGTGCCAGCAGCTCCCTACGGGGGGCGACTGAAGCTTTCTTT
cdr3_aa: CASSSLRGATEAFF
clone_size: NA
j_call: TRBJ1-1
v_call: TRBV7-2
d_call: NA

cdr3_nt: TGTGCCAGCAGCTTCCGAGGGGGTCACACCGGGGAGCTGTTTTTT
cdr3_aa: CASSFRGGHTGELFF
clone_size: NA
j_call: TRBJ2-2
v_call: TRBV7-6
d_call: NA

cdr3_nt: TGCAGTGCTAGGGGGTCTAGCTCCTACAATGAGCAGTTCTTC
cdr3_aa: CSARGSSSYNEQFF
clone_size: NA
j_call: TRBJ2-1
v_call: TRBV20-1
d_call: NA

cdr3_nt: TGCGCCAGCAGCTTGTCCGGGACCCACTCCTACGAGCAGTACTTC
cdr3_aa: CASSLSGTHSYEQYF
clone_size: NA
j_call: TRBJ2-7
v_call: TRBV5-1
d_call: NA

cdr3_nt: TGCAGTGCTTTGGGGGCCGGGGCATCGAACACTGAAGCTTTCTTT
cdr3_aa: CSALGAGASNTEAFF
clone_size: few
j_call: TRBJ1-1
v_call: TRBV20-1
d_call: NA

cdr3_nt: TGTGCCAGCAGTTACGGGCGGGGGGCCTTGGAGACCCAGTACTTC
cdr3_aa: CASSYGRGALETQYF
clone_size: few
j_call: TRBJ2-5
v_call: TRBV6-2/TRBV6-3
d_call: TRBD2

cdr3_nt: TGCAGTGCTAGTGGACTAGCGACGACCGGGGAGCTGTTTTTT
cdr3_aa: CSASGLATTGELFF
clone_size: medium-sized
j_call: TRBJ2-2
v_call: TRBV20-1
d_call: TRBD2

cdr3_nt: TGTGCCAGCTCACCTGGGTACGGCTCCTACGAGCAGTACTTC
cdr3_aa: CASSPGYGSYEQYF
clone_size: medium-sized
j_call: TRBJ2-7
v_call: TRBV18
d_call: NA

cdr3_nt: TGTGCCAGCAGTTACGAGGGACAGTACTACGAGCAGTACTTC
cdr3_aa: CASSYEGQYYEQYF
clone_size: medium-sized
j_call: TRBJ2-7
v_call: TRBV6-6
d_call: TRBD1

cdr3_nt: TGTGCCAGCAGCCCTTTGTCACAGGGCCCTTTCTACAATGAGCAGTTCTTC
cdr3_aa: CASSPLSQGPFYNEQFF
clone_size: NA
j_call: TRBJ2-1
v_call: TRBV28
d_call: NA

cdr3_nt: TGCAGTGCTATAATTTATCAGGATGAGCAGTTCTTC
cdr3_aa: CSAIIYQDEQFF
clone_size: medium-sized
j_call: TRBJ2-1
v_call: TRBV20-1
d_call: NA

cdr3_nt: TGCGCCAGCAGAGGGGACCAGGGACCCCTCAGGGAAAAACTGTTTTTT
cdr3_aa: CASRGDQGPLREKLFF
clone_size: NA
j_call: TRBJ1-4
v_call: TRBV5-1
d_call: NA

cdr3_nt: TGTGCCAGCAGACCAGGGGGCGTGAACGAGCAGTACTTC
cdr3_aa: CASRPGGVNEQYF
clone_size: medium-sized
j_call: TRBJ2-7
v_call: TRBV12-3/TRBV12-4
d_call: TRBD1

cdr3_nt: TGCGCCAGCAGCCAAGACTGGCGTATCTCCTACGAGCAGTACTTC
cdr3_aa: CASSQDWRISYEQYF
clone_size: medium-sized
j_call: TRBJ2-7
v_call: TRBV4-1
d_call: NA

cdr3_nt: TGTGCCAGCATGGCGGGGCTTACCCGAGAGTACAATGAGCAGTTCTTC
cdr3_aa: CASMAGLTREYNEQFF
clone_size: medium-sized
j_call: TRBJ2-1
v_call: TRBV2
d_call: NA

cdr3_nt: TGTGCCAGCAGCGCAAACAGTAATGAAAAACTGTTTTTT
cdr3_aa: CASSANSNEKLFF
clone_size: few
j_call: TRBJ1-4
v_call: TRBV11-2
d_call: NA

cdr3_nt: TGTGCCAGCAGCTTAGAAGGGGACGCTCAGCCCCAGCATTTT
cdr3_aa: CASSLEGDAQPQHF
clone_size: few
j_call: TRBJ1-5
v_call: TRBV7-9
d_call: NA

cdr3_nt: TGTGCCAGCAGCCTGGTGGGGACGGGGACTGAGACCCAGTACTTC
cdr3_aa: CASSLVGTGTETQYF
clone_size: medium-sized
j_call: TRBJ2-5
v_call: TRBV7-7
d_call: NA

cdr3_nt: TGCGCCAGCAGCTCTCCGGACAGGATCTATGGCTACACCTTC
cdr3_aa: CASSSPDRIYGYTF
clone_size: NA
j_call: TRBJ1-2
v_call: TRBV5-1
d_call: TRBD1

cdr3_nt: TGTGCCAGCAGCAGAGGACAGGGTTCCATTCAGTACTTC
cdr3_aa: CASSRGQGSIQYF
clone_size: few
j_call: TRBJ2-4
v_call: TRBV6-2/TRBV6-3
d_call: TRBD1

cdr3_nt: TGTGCCAGCAACGGGGGGGTAGATACGCAGTATTTT
cdr3_aa: CASNGGVDTQYF
clone_size: many
j_call: TRBJ2-3
v_call: TRBV2
d_call: TRBD2

cdr3_nt: TGTGCCAGCAGCCAACGAACCCCTGCGGCAAGCACAGATACGCAGTATTTT
cdr3_aa: CASSQRTPAASTDTQYF
clone_size: few
j_call: TRBJ2-3
v_call: TRBV3-1
d_call: NA

cdr3_nt: TGTGCCAGCAGCCAAGTGGACAAAGGCACTGAAGCTTTCTTT
cdr3_aa: CASSQVDKGTEAFF
clone_size: medium-sized
j_call: TRBJ1-1
v_call: TRBV4-2
d_call: NA

cdr3_nt: TGTGCCAGCAGCTTCCTCCCCTACACCAACATGGGCGAGCAGTACTTC
cdr3_aa: CASSFLPYTNMGEQYF
clone_size: medium-sized
j_call: TRBJ2-7
v_call: TRBV9
d_call: NA

cdr3_nt: TGTGCCTGGAACAGGGGAGATGGCTACACCTTC
cdr3_aa: CAWNRGDGYTF
clone_size: NA
j_call: TRBJ1-2
v_call: TRBV30
d_call: TRBD1

cdr3_nt: TGCGCCAGCAGCGCAGATCCCCGCAATGAGCAGTTCTTC
cdr3_aa: CASSADPRNEQFF
clone_size: NA
j_call: TRBJ2-1
v_call: TRBV5-1
d_call: NA

cdr3_nt: TGTGCCTGGAGTGTAGCCAGGGACACTGAAGCTTTCTTT
cdr3_aa: CAWSVARDTEAFF
clone_size: many
j_call: TRBJ1-1
v_call: TRBV30
d_call: NA

cdr3_nt: TGTGCCAGCAGTTCGACAGGGTTCTCTGGAAACACCATATATTTT
cdr3_aa: CASSSTGFSGNTIYF
clone_size: medium-sized
j_call: TRBJ1-3
v_call: TRBV6-6
d_call: TRBD1

cdr3_nt: TGTGCCAGCAGTGAAATGTCGGGGGTGTACAATGAGCAGTTCTTC
cdr3_aa: CASSEMSGVYNEQFF
clone_size: NA
j_call: TRBJ2-1
v_call: TRBV6-1
d_call: NA

cdr3_nt: TGCAGTGCTACCCCCGCCCAAGGAACCGGGGAGCTGTTTTTT
cdr3_aa: CSATPAQGTGELFF
clone_size: few
j_call: TRBJ2-2
v_call: TRBV20-1
d_call: NA

cdr3_nt: TGCAGTGCTACTGGGTCCGGGAGCGAGCAGTACTTC
cdr3_aa: CSATGSGSEQYF
clone_size: few
j_call: TRBJ2-7
v_call: TRBV20-1
d_call: NA

cdr3_nt: TGTGCCAGCAGGCCGGAGAATGAAAAACTGTTTTTT
cdr3_aa: CASRPENEKLFF
clone_size: NA
j_call: TRBJ1-4
v_call: TRBV2
d_call: NA

cdr3_nt: TGTGCCAGCAGGGGACTAACGGGAAACTATGGCTACACCTTC
cdr3_aa: CASRGLTGNYGYTF
clone_size: many
j_call: TRBJ1-2
v_call: TRBV2
d_call: NA

cdr3_nt: TGCAGTGCACCAATAGGGGGACTCCTAGGAGAGACCCAGTACTTC
cdr3_aa: CSAPIGGLLGETQYF
clone_size: few
j_call: TRBJ2-5
v_call: TRBV20-1
d_call: NA

cdr3_nt: TGTGCCAGCAGTTACGGGGAGTCTTATCGTGGCTACACCTTC
cdr3_aa: CASSYGESYRGYTF
clone_size: NA
j_call: TRBJ1-2
v_call: TRBV6-5
d_call: NA

cdr3_nt: TGTGCCAGCAGGGGACTAGCGGCCTACAATGAGCAGTTCTTC
cdr3_aa: CASRGLAAYNEQFF
clone_size: few
j_call: TRBJ2-1
v_call: TRBV28
d_call: TRBD2

cdr3_nt: TGTGCCAGCAGTATGGTAGCGGGAACCGGGGAGCTGTTTTTT
cdr3_aa: CASSMVAGTGELFF
clone_size: few
j_call: TRBJ2-2
v_call: TRBV2
d_call: TRBD2

cdr3_nt: TGTGCCAGCAGCCAAGATTTCGGGGGCACCGGGGAGCTGTTTTTT
cdr3_aa: CASSQDFGGTGELFF
clone_size: many
j_call: TRBJ2-2
v_call: TRBV3-1
d_call: NA

cdr3_nt: TGTGCCAGCAGCAAATCCTCCGGTGCCGAGACCCAGTACTTC
cdr3_aa: CASSKSSGAETQYF
clone_size: NA
j_call: TRBJ2-5
v_call: TRBV7-6
d_call: NA

cdr3_nt: TGTGCCAGCAGCGCCAGAGTCCCGGGATGGCGCGGGGGGGCCACAGATACGCAGTATTTT
cdr3_aa: CASSARVPGWRGGATDTQYF
clone_size: few
j_call: TRBJ2-3
v_call: TRBV6-1
d_call: TRBD2

cdr3_nt: TGTGCCAGCAGCCAAGAAGCTCAGTACTTC
cdr3_aa: CASSQEAQYF
clone_size: once
j_call: TRBJ2-5
v_call: TRBV3-1
d_call: NA

cdr3_nt: TGTGCCAGCAGTTTTGAGGGACAGAGTAAAGAAGAGACCCAGTACTTC
cdr3_aa: CASSFEGQSKEETQYF
clone_size: many
j_call: TRBJ2-5
v_call: TRBV27
d_call: TRBD1

cdr3_nt: TGTGCCAGCAGCTTAGCCGGGGGGGCGTACGAGCAGTACTTC
cdr3_aa: CASSLAGGAYEQYF
clone_size: many
j_call: TRBJ2-7
v_call: TRBV7-2
d_call: TRBD2

cdr3_nt: TGTGCCAGCAGTTTCTGGCTAGCGGGAGGGAGTGAAGATACGCAGTATTTT
cdr3_aa: CASSFWLAGGSEDTQYF
clone_size: NA
j_call: TRBJ2-3
v_call: TRBV12-3/TRBV12-4
d_call: TRBD2

cdr3_nt: TGTGCCAGCAGCTCCGATAGGACTTGGAACTACAATGAGCAGTTCTTC
cdr3_aa: CASSSDRTWNYNEQFF
clone_size: NA
j_call: TRBJ2-1
v_call: TRBV11-3
d_call: NA